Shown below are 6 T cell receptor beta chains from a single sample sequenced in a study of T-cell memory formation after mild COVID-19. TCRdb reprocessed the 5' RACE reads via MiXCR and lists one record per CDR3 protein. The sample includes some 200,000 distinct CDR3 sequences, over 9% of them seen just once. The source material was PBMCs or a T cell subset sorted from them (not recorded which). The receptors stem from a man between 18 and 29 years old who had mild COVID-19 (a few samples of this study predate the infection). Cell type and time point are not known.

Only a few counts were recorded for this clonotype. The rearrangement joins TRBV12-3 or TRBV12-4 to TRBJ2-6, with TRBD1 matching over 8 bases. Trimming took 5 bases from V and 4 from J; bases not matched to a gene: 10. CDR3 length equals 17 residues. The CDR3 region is CASSEGQGASGANVLTF. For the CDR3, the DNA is TGTGCCAGCAGTGAAGGGCAGGGGGCGTCCGGGGCCAACGTCCTGACTTTC.

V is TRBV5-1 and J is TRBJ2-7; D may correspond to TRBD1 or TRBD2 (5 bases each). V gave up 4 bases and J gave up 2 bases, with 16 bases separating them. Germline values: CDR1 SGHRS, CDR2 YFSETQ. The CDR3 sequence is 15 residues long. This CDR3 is CASSPGSGSAYEQYV. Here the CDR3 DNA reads TGCGCCAGCAGCCCAGGGAGTGGAAGCGCCTACGAGCAGTACGTC.

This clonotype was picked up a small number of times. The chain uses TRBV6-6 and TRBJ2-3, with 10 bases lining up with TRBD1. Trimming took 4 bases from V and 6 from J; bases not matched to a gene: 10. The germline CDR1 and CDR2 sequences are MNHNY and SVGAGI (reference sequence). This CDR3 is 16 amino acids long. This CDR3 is CASSSPGQGLEDTQYF. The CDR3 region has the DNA TGTGCCAGCAGTTCCCCGGGACAGGGGCTCGAGGATACGCAGTATTTT.

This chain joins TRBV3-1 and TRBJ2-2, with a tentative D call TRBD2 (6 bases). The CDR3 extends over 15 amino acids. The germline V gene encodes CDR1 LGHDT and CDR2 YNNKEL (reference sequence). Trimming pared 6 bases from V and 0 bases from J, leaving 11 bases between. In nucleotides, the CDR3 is TGTGCCAGCAGACGATCTAGCGCGAACACCGGGGAGCTGTTTTTT. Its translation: CASRRSSANTGELFF.

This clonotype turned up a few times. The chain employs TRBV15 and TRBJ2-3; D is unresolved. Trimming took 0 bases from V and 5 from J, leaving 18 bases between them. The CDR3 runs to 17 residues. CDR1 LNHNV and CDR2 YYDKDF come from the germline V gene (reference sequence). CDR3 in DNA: TGTGCCACCAGCAGAGATCAGGTCCTTAAAGGAGTAGATACGCAGTATTTT. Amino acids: CATSRDQVLKGVDTQYF.

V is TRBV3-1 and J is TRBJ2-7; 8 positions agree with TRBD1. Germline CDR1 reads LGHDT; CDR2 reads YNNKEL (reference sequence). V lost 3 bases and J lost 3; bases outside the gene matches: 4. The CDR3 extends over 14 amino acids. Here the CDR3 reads CASSQGTGGYEQYV. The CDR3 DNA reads TGTGCCAGCAGCCAGGGTACAGGGGGCTACGAGCAGTACGTC.